The entry below gives a single T cell receptor (beta chain) sequence along with its context. Its specific antigen is unknown. At one end, the junction sequence differs from germline, possibly due to a read error. These data are taken from a study of cytomegalovirus exposure and HLA in healthy donors (dated by TCRdb to 2016 to 2017). As for the study more broadly: According to an earlier analysis of 587 of the donors, roughly 180 million T cells yielded 117 million unique TCR beta sequences and around 300 Gb of sequence data. The study was designed to test whether signatures of past pathogen exposure could be identified by cataloging public T cell receptors. Of the approximately 400 genotyped donors, around 81% fell in the genetic ancestry cluster associated with self-reported Caucasian donors. Every discovery cohort repertoire had been produced on one sequencing platform. A later genetic analysis used genome-wide SNP genotypes for about 60% of the 666 donors, treating that subset as a discovery cohort. A later analysis re-analyzed previously published TCR beta repertoires from about 600 donors and added high-resolution HLA genotyping to study TCR occurrence patterns. Several DR-DQ haplotypes were handled as single units for association and clustering, since linkage in the cohort was strong. Across approximately 420 genotyped donors of the cohort, an average of about 240,000 unique TCR beta nucleotide sequences per donor were sequenced, and roughly 18% of those sequences were non-productive. An earlier analysis of around 580 of the donors used high-throughput TCR beta sequencing to judge whether each TCR beta V gene segment behaved as functional or pseudogenic. Rather than using new phenotypic data, the later analysis identified candidate immune exposures from TCR beta sequences and from how often those sequences occurred across donors. A separate validation cohort of roughly 120 different subjects was used in addition to the 666-subject first cohort. The study profiled the T cell repertoires of about 640 subjects by immunosequencing and related them to cytomegalovirus serostatus. To predict cytomegalovirus infection status, the study brought together high-throughput TCR immunosequencing, statistical association of individual TCRs with disease status, and machine learning. HLA typing included class I and class II loci at four-digit resolution. An early release covering roughly 600 HLA-typed donors comprised about 300 gigabases of sequencing data and approximately 80 million unique TCR sequences. Donor age, sex, ethnicity and CMV serostatus were collected together with the repertoire data. Typing coverage differed by locus: A, B, C, DRB1 and DQB1 were typed in roughly 629-630 donors, DQA1 in around 500, DPA1 in around 600, and DPB1 in around 490. What the research found in general, with its limitations: A cluster of highly shared sequence variants was judged likely to represent a technical artifact of the sequencing pipeline. A later genetic analysis associated a missense DCLRE1C variant with V-gene and J-gene trimming of TCR beta chains, and an independent cohort replicated the association. The study gave a list of around 170 TCR beta chains associated with cytomegalovirus. According to a later analysis, TCR association rates differed among HLA loci, with DRB1 alleles showing the most associated TCRs and HLA-C alleles showing the fewest. CMV serostatus was the only immune exposure information available for the cohort. Because counts were too low, roughly 18 rarely observed V segments, including chromosome 9 orphons, were left out of the earlier analysis of about 620 of the donors. In an earlier analysis of approximately 590 of the donors, most TCR beta V segments appeared in productive rearrangements about 87% or about 30% of the time, broadly matching IMGT annotations. In a later analysis, HLA-associated TCR beta chains showed more clonal expansion and lower generation probabilities than non-associated chains that were equally common. The authors suggested that the approach could potentially be extended to other disease states and immunological phenotypes. While some public TCRs were present in many individuals, most TCR sequences turned up only very rarely across donors. Some IMGT-functional V segments, including TRBV6-2 and TRBV6-3, could not be distinguished by the 87-base-pair reads and were therefore excluded. A few of the identified cytomegalovirus-associated TCR beta chains were confirmed in vitro to be specific for cytomegalovirus antigens. A further reported finding was that TCR beta sequences accurately predicted the HLA-A and HLA-B alleles for most subjects in the first cohort. The classifier was reported to diagnose cytomegalovirus status with high specificity and sensitivity in both the original cohort and the validation cohort. Because HLA typing was missing for some donors at each locus, association tests included only the typed subset. Roughly uniform sequencing depth across donors was assumed in presence/absence analyses, although this assumption may not hold. Specific HLA alleles were associated with roughly 16,000 TCR beta sequences at a false discovery rate of 0.05 in a later analysis. According to a later analysis, most CMV-associated TCR beta chains appeared to be HLA-restricted, and the HLA associations seemed to be driven largely by CMV exposure. According to a later genetic analysis, donors in an Asian-associated ancestry cluster had fewer N-insertions in productive TCRs than the roughly 670-donor mean. Strong co-occurrence of HLA alleles, especially DR and DQ, made assigning TCR associations to individual alleles difficult. The cohort was sequenced for TCR beta chains only, and without alpha or paired-chain data the features that could be detected were limited. According to a later analysis, parvovirus B19, influenza, CMV and Epstein-Barr virus appeared linked to several top co-occurrence clusters. Linkage disequilibrium might explain the correlated functional status among segregating V segments, but an unknown experimental factor could not be ruled out.

Library creation used the immunoSEQ multiplex PCR assay. For the multiplex PCR, a mixture combining 60 forward primers for TCR Vbeta segments and 13 reverse primers for TCR Jbeta segments was used. A multiplex PCR assay on genomic DNA amplified the CDR3 region of rearranged TCR beta genes. The amplified TCR beta libraries were sequenced on the Illumina HiSeq System as 87-base-pair reads. The authors processed their data as follows. A later analysis counted some 80 million unique TCR beta chains across the 650 to 700 repertoires, and roughly 11 million of these chains were shared by at least two donors. Raw reads were error-corrected and collapsed into unique sequences by a nearest-neighbor algorithm in which closely related sequences were merged to remove PCR and sequencing errors. To assign V, D and J gene segments, CDR3 sequences were aligned to IMGT reference sequences. For a sequence to be retained, a match of at least six nucleotides was required to both a V gene segment and a J gene segment. Rearrangements were classified as productive when the CDR3 lacked stop codons and remained in frame with V and J, and all other rearrangements were classified as non-productive. Following IMGT convention, CDR3 was defined as the stretch from the second conserved V-encoded cysteine to the conserved J-encoded phenylalanine. The earlier analysis of about 530 of the donors excluded any sequence lacking an unambiguous match to a single V gene segment. An earlier analysis of a few hundred of the donors called V segments functional above 56.7% productive rearrangements and segregating when the between-donor standard deviation exceeded 5%. A statistical classification framework was built to diagnose cytomegalovirus status from the catalog of TCR beta chain sequences. In a later analysis, TCR nucleotide sequences were compared against IMGT/GENE-DB human TR gene sequences so that V and J genes could be assigned. In a later analysis, CDR3 sequences and most-parsimonious VDJ recombination scenarios were assigned using the TCRdist pipeline. In a later analysis, every TCR beta chain was defined by the combination of its CDR3 amino acid sequence and its V-gene family, and reads without a unique V-gene family were dropped. As a way to deal with suspected cross-contamination and a sequencing artifact, a later analysis dropped 500 to 700 nucleotide sequences that were highly shared and had low generation probability. In a later analysis, a clonal expansion index was calculated for each public chain from normalized within-repertoire ranks of inferred template counts. Generation probabilities in a later analysis came from a VDJ recombination model fitted to out-of-frame rearrangements, and those results were checked against IGoR. Hypergeometric tests were used in a later analysis to score TCR-TCR, TCR-HLA and TCR-CMV co-occurrence, with a repertoire-size bias correction applied to the TCR pairs. False discovery rates were estimated in a later analysis by permuting HLA or CMV assignments 20 times. In a later analysis, co-occurring TCRs were grouped with DBSCAN, and TCRdist sequence similarity was added when clustering was performed within HLA-allele-positive subsets. For co-occurrence clustering, repertoires with fewer than 30,000 or more than 120,000 public chains were excluded, along with roughly 5 repertoires with anomalous nucleotide sharing. Imported from immuneACCESS, the table was reduced by TCRdb to in-frame sequences with V and J called. These copies leave out some clones; in studies compared against another copy, an unresolved V gene accounts for under half, and the cause of the remainder is not known. D and trimming were read from the DNA, whereas the V and J calls and clone size are those reported in that table. Recorded for this sample are around 140,000 clones; approximately 79% of them occurred a single time. Around 4.2% of the sample lies in the top ten.

The cohort comprised 670 or so healthy bone marrow donors. All cohort members were sampled while nominally healthy, although unrecorded immune exposures were likely present. The donor tested CMV seropositive, placing the donor among the 250 to 300 seropositive members of the cohort. Each donor provided a peripheral blood sample, and peripheral blood mononuclear cells were used for TCR beta sequencing. The Qiagen DNeasy Blood Extraction Kit was used to extract genomic DNA from the blood cell samples. CDR1 and CDR2 (SGHTA, FQGNSA) derive from the germline V gene. The cysteine opens and the phenylalanine closes a CDR3 of 15 amino acids. Just the 45-base CDR3 DNA is kept, in frame starting at base 1.

The receptor was isolated from a man aged 45-65 years in good health and CMV-seropositive. Recombination joined TRBV7-2 with TRBJ1-1; TRBD1 matches 9 bases in the middle. The sample consisted of PBMCs. The nucleotide sequence reads as follows: TGTGCCAGCACCTTACAGGGGGCTGGGAACACTGAAGCTTTCTTT. Translated, this gives CASTLQGAGNTEAFF. With the rest looked up from the reference TRBV7-2 and TRBJ1-1 genes rather than sequenced, the full variable domain is GAGVSQSPSNKVTEKGKDVELRCDPISGHTALYWYRQSLGQGLEFLIYFQGNSAPDKSGLPSDRFSAERTGGSVSTLTIQRTQQEDSAVYLCASTLQGAGNTEAFFGQGTRLTVV.